The entry below describes one T cell receptor beta chain. Germline-derived CDR1 and CDR2 are MDHEN and SYDVKM. The CDR3 has 15 amino acids. V gave up 5 bases and J gave up 0 bases, with 11 bases separating them. Researchers sorted participants into cohorts using their self-reported clinical history. The data were taken from a study of blood T cell repertoires in COVID-19. Sequencing used immunoSEQ multiplex PCR; TCRdb keeps in-frame clones, though not all of them. There are roughly 150,000 clones in the sample; around three quarters occur only once, and roughly 20% lies in the top ten. This chain joins TRBV28 and TRBJ2-1; a possible D gene is TRBD1 (6 bases). This receptor was taken from a woman in her 70s in a cohort exposed to, infected with or recovered from COVID-19 (not recorded which). Material: PBMCs or T cells enriched from blood (not recorded which). The CDR3 loop is CASSRDTSSYNEQFF. CDR3 nucleotides: TGTGCCAGCAGTCGGGACACTAGCTCCTACAATGAGCAGTTCTTC.